This T cell receptor (beta chain) derives from a study of T cells in Graves' hyperthyroidism and ophthalmopathy. At the level of the study: Before treatment of any kind, peripheral blood was taken at initial diagnosis.

Authors of the study amplified TCR beta CDR3 regions from RNA transcripts. First-round RT-PCR with HTBI primers amplified the TCR CDR3 region. TCRdb reprocessed the multiplex PCR reads via MiXCR and lists one record per CDR3 protein. The sample comprises about 350,000 distinct CDR3 sequences, around 14% of which are singletons, and under 30% rests with the top ten. This clonotype came up many times. The TCR comes from a woman aged 30 to 39 with Graves' hyperthyroidism. The sample was blood.

The CDR3 DNA reads TGTGCCAGCAGCTTCCGAAGGGCTTTGGCCGGGGAGCTGTTTTTT. This gives the protein CASSFRRALAGELFF. The chain has TRBV13 and TRBJ2-2; D unresolved. Germline V CDR1 and CDR2: PRHDT, FYEKMQ (reference sequence). Trimming took 3 bases from V and 6 from J, leaving 14 bases between them. CDR3 length equals 15 residues.